Below, 9 T cell receptor beta chains from the same sample are listed, as sequenced in a study of T cell responses to AZD1222 COVID-19 vaccine. Assay used: immunoSEQ multiplex PCR; TCRdb lists only in-frame clones, some missing. Of over 150,000 clones in the sample, 87% were seen once. The sequencing used peripheral blood, collected on day 0 of AZD1222 vaccination. Receptors were obtained from an adult in good health.

DNA of the CDR3: TGTGCCAGCAGCCCCCGTATGGTAGCGGGAGACACCGGGGAGCTGTTTTTT. It is translated as CASSPRMVAGDTGELFF. The V and J genes are TRBV7-6 and TRBJ2-2; 9 bases are shared with TRBD2. Trimming removed 5 bases from V and 3 bases from J; junction bases left unmatched: 10. This CDR3 contains 17 residues. Germline values: CDR1 SGHVS, CDR2 FNYEAQ.

V gene TRBV6-5 combines with J gene TRBJ2-3; perhaps TRBD2 as D (5 bases). Germline V gene data show CDR1 as MNHEY and CDR2 as SVGAGI. The CDR3 length is 12 residues. Trimming removed 6 bases at V and 4 bases at J, with 8 bases between. Here the CDR3 DNA reads TGTGCCAGCAGATACGGGGCAGATACGCAGTATTTT. It yields the protein CASRYGADTQYF.

The rearrangement uses TRBV2 and TRBJ1-4, with a tentative D call TRBD1 (5 bases). This CDR3 is built from 16 residues. V was trimmed by 3 bases and J by 1 base, leaving 12 bases between them. CDR1 SNHLY and CDR2 FYNNEI come from the germline V gene. The CDR3 here is CASSDGDRKTNEKLFF. CDR3 DNA sequence: TGTGCCAGCAGTGATGGAGACAGAAAAACTAATGAAAAACTGTTTTTT.

This clone came up a few times. The rearrangement links TRBV7-3 to TRBJ2-2; either TRBD1 or TRBD2 may supply D (6 bases each). The V gene's germline CDR1 is SGHTA and CDR2 FQGTGA. The CDR3 sequence is 15 residues long. Trimming left V 4 bases short and J 5 bases short, with 14 bases between. In DNA, the CDR3 is TGTGCCAGCAGCTGGGTCGGGGGCTCGACCGGGGAGCTGTTTTTT. Protein product: CASSWVGGSTGELFF.

This clone was recorded once. This chain links TRBV4-1 with TRBJ2-7; 9 bases align to TRBD2. V dropped 0 bases and J dropped 1; count of bases not matched to a gene: 7. The CDR3 is 17 residues long. Germline V lookup: CDR1 MGHRA, CDR2 YSYEKL. This chain's CDR3 is CASSQEWGLARSYEQYF. The DNA of the CDR3 is TGCGCCAGCAGCCAAGAATGGGGACTAGCCAGGTCCTACGAGCAGTACTTC.

The rearrangement links TRBV11-2 to TRBJ2-3; 13 bases line up with TRBD2. Losses at the gene ends were 6 bases for V and 0 bases for J; bases not matched to a gene: 9. The CDR3 covers 18 residues. Germline CDR1 is SGHAT and CDR2 is FQNNGV. The CDR3: CASRGLAGSRSSTDTQYF. In DNA, the CDR3 is TGTGCCAGCAGGGGACTAGCGGGATCGCGTTCTAGCACAGATACGCAGTATTTT.

A single count supports this clone. The chain uses TRBV5-1 and TRBJ2-1, with TRBD2 identical over 9 bases. The germline V gene encodes CDR1 SGHRS and CDR2 YFSETQ. After removal of 0 bases from V and 8 bases from J, the junction contained 6 bases not matched to a gene. CDR3 size: 15 residues. The CDR3 DNA follows: TGCGCCAGCAGCTTGGGGGCGGGAGGGGGCCATGAGCAGTTCTTC. Amino acids: CASSLGAGGGHEQFF.

The chain is built from TRBV29-1 and TRBJ1-3; possibly TRBD1 for D (5 bases). Trimming stripped 3 bases from V and 0 bases from J, with 12 bases between. Looked up from germline, CDR1 is SQVTM and CDR2 is ANQGSEA. This CDR3 is built from 15 residues. CDR3 loop: CSVDRVELSGNTIYF. DNA of the CDR3: TGCAGCGTTGACAGGGTGGAACTCTCTGGAAACACCATATATTTT.

The V and J genes are TRBV5-1 and TRBJ2-7; D is perhaps TRBD1 (6 bases). Trimming stripped 0 bases from V and 5 bases from J, with 12 bases between. The CDR3 extends over 14 amino acids. Germline V gene lookup returns CDR1 SGHRS and CDR2 YFSETQ. The CDR3 sequence is CASSLGQGFDEQYF. The CDR3 DNA reads as TGCGCCAGCAGCTTGGGGCAGGGGTTCGACGAGCAGTACTTC.